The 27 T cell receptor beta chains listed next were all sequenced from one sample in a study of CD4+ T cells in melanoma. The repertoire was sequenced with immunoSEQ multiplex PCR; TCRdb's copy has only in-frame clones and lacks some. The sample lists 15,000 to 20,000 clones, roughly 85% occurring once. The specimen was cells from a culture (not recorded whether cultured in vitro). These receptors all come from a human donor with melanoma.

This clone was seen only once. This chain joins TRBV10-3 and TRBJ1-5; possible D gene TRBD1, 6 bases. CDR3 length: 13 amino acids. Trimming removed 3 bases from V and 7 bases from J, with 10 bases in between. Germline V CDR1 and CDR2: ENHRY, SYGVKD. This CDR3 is CAISDGGPQPQHF. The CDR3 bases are TGTGCCATCAGTGATGGGGGCCCCCAGCCCCAGCATTTT.

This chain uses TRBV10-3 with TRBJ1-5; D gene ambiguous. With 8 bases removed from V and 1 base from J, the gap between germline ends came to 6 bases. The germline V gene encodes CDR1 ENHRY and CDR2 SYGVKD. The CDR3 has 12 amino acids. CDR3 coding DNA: TGTGCCATCTCCGACAGCAATCAGCCCCAGCATTTT. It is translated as CAISDSNQPQHF.

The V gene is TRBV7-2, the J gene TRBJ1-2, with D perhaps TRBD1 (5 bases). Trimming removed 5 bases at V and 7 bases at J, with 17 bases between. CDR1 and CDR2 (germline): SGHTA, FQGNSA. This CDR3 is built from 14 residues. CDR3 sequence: CASSPGGWAVGYTF. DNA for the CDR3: TGTGCCAGCAGCCCGGGGGGTTGGGCTGTTGGCTACACCTTC.

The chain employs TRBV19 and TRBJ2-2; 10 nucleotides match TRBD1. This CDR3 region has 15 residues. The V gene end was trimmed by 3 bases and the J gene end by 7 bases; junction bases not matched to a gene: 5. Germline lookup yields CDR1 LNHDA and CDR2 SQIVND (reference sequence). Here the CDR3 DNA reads TGTGCCAGTAGTATGAGACAGGGGGCCGGCGGGGAGCTGTTTTTT. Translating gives CASSMRQGAGGELFF.

CDR3 residues: CASSLFDGYTF. The CDR3 region has the DNA TGTGCCAGCAGCTTATTTGATGGCTACACCTTC. The V call is TRBV7-9, the J call TRBJ1-2; D gene unclear. V was cut by 2 bases and J by 6 bases, with 4 bases left in between. Germline V gives CDR1 SEHNR, CDR2 FQNEAQ (reference sequence). This CDR3 contains 11 residues.

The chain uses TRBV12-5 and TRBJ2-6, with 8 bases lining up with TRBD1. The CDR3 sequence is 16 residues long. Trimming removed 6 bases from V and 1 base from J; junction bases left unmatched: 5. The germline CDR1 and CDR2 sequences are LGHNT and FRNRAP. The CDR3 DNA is TGTGCTAGTGGCCCGGGACAGGCATCTGGGGCCAACGTCCTGACTTTC. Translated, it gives CASGPGQASGANVLTF.

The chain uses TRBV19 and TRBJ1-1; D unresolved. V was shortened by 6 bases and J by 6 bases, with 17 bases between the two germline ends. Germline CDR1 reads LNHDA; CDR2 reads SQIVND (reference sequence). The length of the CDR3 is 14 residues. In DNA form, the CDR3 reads TGTGCCAGTAGGTCCAGGTCGGGCGGCGCTGAAGCTTTCTTT. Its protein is CASRSRSGGAEAFF.

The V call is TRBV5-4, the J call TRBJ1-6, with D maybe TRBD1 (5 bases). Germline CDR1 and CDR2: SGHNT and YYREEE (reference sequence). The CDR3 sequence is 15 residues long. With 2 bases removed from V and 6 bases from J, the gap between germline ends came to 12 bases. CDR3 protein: CASSLDTGVNSPLHF. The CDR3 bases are TGTGCCAGCAGCTTAGATACGGGGGTTAATTCACCCCTCCACTTT.

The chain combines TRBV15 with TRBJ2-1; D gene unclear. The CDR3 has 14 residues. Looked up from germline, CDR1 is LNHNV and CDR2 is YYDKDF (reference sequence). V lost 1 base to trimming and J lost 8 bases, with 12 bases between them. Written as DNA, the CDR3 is TGTGCCACCAGCAGAGTACAAGGCGGCGATGAGCAGTTCTTC. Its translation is CATSRVQGGDEQFF.

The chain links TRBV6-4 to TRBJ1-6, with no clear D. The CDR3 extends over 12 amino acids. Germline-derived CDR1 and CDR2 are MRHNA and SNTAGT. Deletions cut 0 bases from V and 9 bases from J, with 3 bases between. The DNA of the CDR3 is TGTGCCAGCAGTGACTCGGGTTCACCCCTCCACTTT. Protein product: CASSDSGSPLHF.

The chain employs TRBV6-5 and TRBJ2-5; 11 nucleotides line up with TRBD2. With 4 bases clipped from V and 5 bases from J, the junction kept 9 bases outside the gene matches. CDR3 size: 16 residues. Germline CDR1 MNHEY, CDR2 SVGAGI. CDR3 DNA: TGTGCCAGCAGTTCGCTAGCGGGGGGCCGGGAGGAGACCCAGTACTTC. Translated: CASSSLAGGREETQYF.

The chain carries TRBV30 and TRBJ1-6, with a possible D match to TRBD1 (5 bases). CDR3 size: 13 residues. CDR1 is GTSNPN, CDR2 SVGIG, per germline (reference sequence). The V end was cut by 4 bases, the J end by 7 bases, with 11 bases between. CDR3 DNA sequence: TGTGCCTGGAACGTGGCAGGGAATTCACCCCTCCACTTT. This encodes CAWNVAGNSPLHF.

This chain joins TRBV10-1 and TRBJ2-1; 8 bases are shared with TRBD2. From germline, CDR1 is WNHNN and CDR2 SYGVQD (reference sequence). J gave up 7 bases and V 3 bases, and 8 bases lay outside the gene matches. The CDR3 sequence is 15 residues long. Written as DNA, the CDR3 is TGCGCCAGCAGTGACGAGCGGGGGTTACGGAATGAGCAGTTCTTC. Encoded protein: CASSDERGLRNEQFF.

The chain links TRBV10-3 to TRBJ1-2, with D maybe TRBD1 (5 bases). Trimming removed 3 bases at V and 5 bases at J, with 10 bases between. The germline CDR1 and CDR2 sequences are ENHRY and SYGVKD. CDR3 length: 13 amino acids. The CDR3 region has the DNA TGTGCCATCAGTGAAACAGGAAGTTATGGCTACACCTTC. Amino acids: CAISETGSYGYTF.

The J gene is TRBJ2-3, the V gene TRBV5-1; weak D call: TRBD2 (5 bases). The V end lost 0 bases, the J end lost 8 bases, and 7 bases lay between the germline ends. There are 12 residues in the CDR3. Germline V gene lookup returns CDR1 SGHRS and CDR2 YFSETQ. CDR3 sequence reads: CASSLAGITQYF. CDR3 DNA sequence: TGCGCCAGCAGCTTGGCGGGGATTACGCAGTATTTT. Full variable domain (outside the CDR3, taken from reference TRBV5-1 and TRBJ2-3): KAGVTQTPRYLIKTRGQQVTLSCSPISGHRSVSWYQQTPGQGLQFLFEYFSETQRNKGNFPGRFSGRQFSNSRSEMNVSTLELGDSALYLCASSLAGITQYFGPGTRLTVL.

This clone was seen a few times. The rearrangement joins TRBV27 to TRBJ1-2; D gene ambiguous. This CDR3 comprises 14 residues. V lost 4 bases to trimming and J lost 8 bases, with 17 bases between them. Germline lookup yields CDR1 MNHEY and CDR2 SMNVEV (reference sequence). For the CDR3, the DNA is TGTGCCAGCAGTTCCTCGGGAGGTCTGATCGGCTACACCTTC. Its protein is CASSSSGGLIGYTF.

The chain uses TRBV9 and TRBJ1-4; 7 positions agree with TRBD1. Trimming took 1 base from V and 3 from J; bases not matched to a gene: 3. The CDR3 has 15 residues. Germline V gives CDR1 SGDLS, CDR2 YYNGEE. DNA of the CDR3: TGTGCCAGCAGCGTATCGGGACAGTCTAATGAAAAACTGTTTTTT. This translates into CASSVSGQSNEKLFF.

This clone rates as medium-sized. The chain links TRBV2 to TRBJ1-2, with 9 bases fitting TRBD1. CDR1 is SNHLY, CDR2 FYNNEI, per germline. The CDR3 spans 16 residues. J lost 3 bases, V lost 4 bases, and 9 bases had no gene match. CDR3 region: CASSGTRQGGDYGYTF. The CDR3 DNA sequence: TGTGCCAGCAGTGGGACAAGACAGGGGGGTGACTATGGCTACACCTTC.

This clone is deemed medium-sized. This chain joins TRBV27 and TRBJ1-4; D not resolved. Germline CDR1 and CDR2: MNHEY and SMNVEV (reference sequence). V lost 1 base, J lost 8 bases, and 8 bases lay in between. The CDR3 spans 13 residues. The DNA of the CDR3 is TGTGCCAGCAGTTTATTTTCCCGGGAAAAACTGTTTTTT. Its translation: CASSLFSREKLFF.

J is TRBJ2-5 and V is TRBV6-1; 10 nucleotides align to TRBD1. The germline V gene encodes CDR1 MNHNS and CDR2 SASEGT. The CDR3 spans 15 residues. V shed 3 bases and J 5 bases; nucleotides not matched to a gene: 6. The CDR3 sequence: CASSDMTGGAETQYF. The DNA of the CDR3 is TGTGCCAGCAGTGATATGACAGGGGGCGCGGAGACCCAGTACTTC.

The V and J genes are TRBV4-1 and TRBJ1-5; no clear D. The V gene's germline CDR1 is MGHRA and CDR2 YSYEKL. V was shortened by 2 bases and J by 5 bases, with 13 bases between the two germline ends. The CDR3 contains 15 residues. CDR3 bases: TGCGCCAGCAGCCAAATGTCCATGACGCATCAGCCCCAGCATTTT. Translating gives CASSQMSMTHQPQHF.

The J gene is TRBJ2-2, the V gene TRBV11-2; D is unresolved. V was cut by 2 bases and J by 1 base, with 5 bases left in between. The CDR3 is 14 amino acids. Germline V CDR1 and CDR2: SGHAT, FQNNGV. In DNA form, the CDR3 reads TGTGCCAGCAGCTTAAATCTGAACACCGGGGAGCTGTTTTTT. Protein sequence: CASSLNLNTGELFF.

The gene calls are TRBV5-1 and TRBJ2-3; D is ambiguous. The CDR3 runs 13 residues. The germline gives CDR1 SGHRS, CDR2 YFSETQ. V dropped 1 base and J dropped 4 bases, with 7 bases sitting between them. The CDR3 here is CASSLSGADTQYF. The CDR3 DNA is TGCGCCAGCAGCTTGTCAGGCGCAGATACGCAGTATTTT. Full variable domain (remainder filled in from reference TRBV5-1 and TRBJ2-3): KAGVTQTPRYLIKTRGQQVTLSCSPISGHRSVSWYQQTPGQGLQFLFEYFSETQRNKGNFPGRFSGRQFSNSRSEMNVSTLELGDSALYLCASSLSGADTQYFGPGTRLTVL.

The CDR3 here is CASSQDLVSRRAHVGYTF. CDR3 DNA sequence: TGCGCCAGCAGCCAAGATCTTGTCTCCCGGAGGGCCCACGTAGGCTACACCTTC. The chain uses TRBV4-1 and TRBJ1-2, with D hard to call. Trimming stripped 0 bases from V and 8 bases from J, with 25 bases between. CDR1 and CDR2 (germline): MGHRA, YSYEKL. The CDR3 totals 18 residues.

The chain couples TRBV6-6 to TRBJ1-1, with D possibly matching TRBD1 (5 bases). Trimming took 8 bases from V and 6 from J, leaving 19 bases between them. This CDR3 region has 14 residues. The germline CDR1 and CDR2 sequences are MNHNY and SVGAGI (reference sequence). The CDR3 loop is CASGEMGGIAEAFF. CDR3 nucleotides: TGTGCCAGCGGGGAAATGGGGGGTATTGCTGAAGCTTTCTTT.

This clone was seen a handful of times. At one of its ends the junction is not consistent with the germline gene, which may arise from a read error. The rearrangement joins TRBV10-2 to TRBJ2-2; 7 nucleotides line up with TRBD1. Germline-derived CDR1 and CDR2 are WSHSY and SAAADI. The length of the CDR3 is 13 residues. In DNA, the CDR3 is TGCGCCAGCGGCCCGGACAGGTCCTCTTTTAAGGATTTT. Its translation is CASGPDRSSFKDF.

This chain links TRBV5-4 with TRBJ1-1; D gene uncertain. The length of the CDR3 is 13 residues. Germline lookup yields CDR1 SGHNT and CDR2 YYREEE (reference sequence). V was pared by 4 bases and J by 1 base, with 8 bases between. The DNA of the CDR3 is TGTGCCAGCAGCCTAACAGCGAACACTGAAGCTTTCTTT. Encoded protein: CASSLTANTEAFF.